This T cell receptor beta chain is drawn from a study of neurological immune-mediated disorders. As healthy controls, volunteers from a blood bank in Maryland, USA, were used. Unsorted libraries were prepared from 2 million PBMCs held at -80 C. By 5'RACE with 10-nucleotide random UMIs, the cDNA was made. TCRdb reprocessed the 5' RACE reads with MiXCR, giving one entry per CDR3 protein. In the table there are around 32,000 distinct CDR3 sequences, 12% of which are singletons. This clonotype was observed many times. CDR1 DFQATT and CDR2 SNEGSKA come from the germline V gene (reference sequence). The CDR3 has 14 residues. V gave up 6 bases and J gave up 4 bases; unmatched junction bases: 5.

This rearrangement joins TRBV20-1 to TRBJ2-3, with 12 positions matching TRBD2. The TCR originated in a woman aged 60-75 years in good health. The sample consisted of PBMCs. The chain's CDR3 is CSARTSGASDTQYF. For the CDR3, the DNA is TGCAGTGCAAGGACTAGCGGGGCCTCAGATACGCAGTATTTT.